The T cell receptor (beta chain) described here comes from a study of T cell clonality in common variable immunodeficiency. The length of the CDR3 is 14 residues. The germline V gene has CDR1 GTSNPN and CDR2 SVGIG (reference sequence). The junction had 5 bases not matched to a gene; V was cut back by 4 bases and J by 1 base. This clone was observed a handful of times. Its cognate antigen is unknown. The CDR3 is cut off 3 residues early in the read; its end comes from the germline J gene. Blood samples were heparinized, about 5 to 8 ml per donor. Only in-frame clones appear in the TCRdb table, and some are missing; sequencing was by immunoSEQ multiplex PCR. The sample includes roughly 33,000 clones, none of them occurring once. Findings of the study overall: Fewer TCRbeta clones were shared among CVID subjects than controls. Patient heterogeneity in the CVID cohort limited correlations between repertoire features and clinical complications. Fewer deletions and N-nucleotide insertions were reportedly seen in common variable immunodeficiency TCR beta sequences. Authors noted CVID clonality's cause needs subpopulation repertoire sequencing.

The sample taken for sequencing was peripheral blood mononuclear cells. The receptor comes from a human donor with common variable immunodeficiency. The chain links TRBV30 to TRBJ2-3; 7 bases match TRBD2. CDR3 DNA (partial): TGTGCCTGGATCAGAGCGGGACGCACAGATACG. It yields the protein CAWIRAGRTDT. The complete CDR3 sequence is CAWIRAGRTDTQYF.